Included here is one TCR beta chain sequence, with context. Antigen unknown. The data were obtained in a study of T cells expressing NK-cell markers. Study-level information: Of eight sequenced donors, seven were HCMV-seropositive and one HCMV-seronegative. General study findings and limits: The CD3+CD56-NKG2C+ fraction was also led by these clonotypes in a handful of donors. The study left the HCMV specificity of expanded NKG2C+ T cell clones unresolved.

TCR beta cDNA was made by 5'RACE template switching with UMIs. TCRdb reanalyzed the 5' RACE reads and collapses them to one entry per CDR3 protein, without DNA. This sample's clone table lists 500,000 to 700,000 distinct CDR3 sequences. The sequenced material came from blood T cells: a sorted CD56 or NKG2C T cell subset, CD4+ or CD8+ T cells, or bulk PBMC T cells (not recorded which). This receptor was taken from a man aged 18 to 30 in good health.

The chain's CDR3 is CSALRGSSSGANVLTF. The genes are TRBV20-1 and TRBJ2-6; TCRdb gives TRBD1 as the D gene, but with no DNA this cannot be confirmed. Per germline, CDR1 DFQATT and CDR2 SNEGSKA (reference sequence). This CDR3 has 16 amino acids.